The rows below give T cell receptor beta chains drawn from one sample of a study of blood T cell repertoires in COVID-19. Method: immunoSEQ multiplex PCR; TCRdb's copy keeps in-frame clones and lacks some. The sample has 310,000 or so clones; 88% are singletons. Sequencing was performed on peripheral blood. The source is a woman between 45 and 60 years old with active or convalescent COVID-19. The CDR3 runs from the conserved cysteine through the conserved F or W.

V: TRBV12-3/TRBV12-4; J: TRBJ2-7; CDR3: CASSFSGVGEQYF
V: TRBV11-2; J: TRBJ1-5; CDR3: CASSAEAGGLPQHF
V: TRBV6-6; J: TRBJ1-6; CDR3: CASSPGQNNSPLHF
V: TRBV18; J: TRBJ1-2; CDR3: CASSPNSDGQGYGYTF
V: TRBV27; J: TRBJ1-5; CDR3: CASSGTGHQPQHF
V: TRBV13; J: TRBJ1-3; CDR3: CASSQGTAGNTIYF
V: TRBV28; J: TRBJ1-2; CDR3: CASSFLTGANYGYTF
V: TRBV24-1; J: TRBJ2-7; CDR3: CATSEPAKILAGGLCETYEQYF
V: TRBV28; J: TRBJ1-6; CDR3: CASRNPGQSNNSPLHF
V: TRBV14; J: TRBJ2-2; CDR3: CASSGIGTSFTGELFF
V: TRBV7-9; J: TRBJ2-2; CDR3: CASRIERTGELFF
V: TRBV12-3/TRBV12-4; J: TRBJ1-2; CDR3: CASSLYSNYGYTF
V: TRBV2; J: TRBJ2-1; CDR3: CASSENRASYNEQFF
V: TRBV7-7; J: TRBJ2-2; CDR3: CASSPGLAGLDTGELFF
V: TRBV5-1; J: TRBJ1-1; CDR3: CASSLDGVSRGAEAFF
V: TRBV15; J: TRBJ1-3; CDR3: CATSRGTGSGNTIYF
V: TRBV7-2; J: TRBJ2-5; CDR3: CASSLEWGRETQYF
V: TRBV5-1; J: TRBJ1-3; CDR3: CASSATGTGNTIYF
V: TRBV28; J: TRBJ2-2; CDR3: CASSNSGSRSGELFF
V: TRBV5-1; J: TRBJ2-7; CDR3: CASSPRASGTTLFEQYF
V: TRBV28; J: TRBJ2-5; CDR3: CASSLWAGGPRETQYF
V: TRBV4-1; J: TRBJ1-2; CDR3: CASSYLQDYTF
V: TRBV6-6; J: TRBJ2-1; CDR3: CASEASGGARQFF
V: TRBV11-2; J: TRBJ1-4; CDR3: CASSRRGTGGNEKLFF
V: TRBV28; J: TRBJ1-2; CDR3: CARGGYAYGYTF
V: TRBV6-5; J: TRBJ1-2; CDR3: CATARGGSNYGYTF